Reported below is one T cell receptor beta chain. What it recognizes is unknown. Method: immunoSEQ multiplex PCR; TCRdb's copy keeps in-frame clones and lacks some. In the table there are around 100,000 clones, 87% of which are singletons. The CDR3 covers 14 residues. The V gene's germline CDR1 is LNHNV and CDR2 YYDKDF (reference sequence). V trimming: 3 bases; J trimming: 7 bases; junction bases outside the gene matches: 8. This sample is drawn from a study of T cell responses to AZD1222 COVID-19 vaccine. Study-level findings and limits: Spike-specific TCR breadth and depth grew following two AZD1222 doses. Seropositive at baseline were only a handful of AZD1222 recipients. Repertoire sampling was restricted to post-peak T cell response timepoints. The study reported that nearly half of spike-specific TCRs target unmutated variant regions.

This chain uses TRBV15 with TRBJ2-7, with 8 bases identical to TRBD2. This material consisted of peripheral blood, taken on day 0 of AZD1222 vaccination. The sequence derives from an adult in good health. The CDR3 DNA reads as TGTGCCACCAGCAGTTGGCGGGGGGCGGGGGAGCAGTACTTC. It specifies CATSSWRGAGEQYF.